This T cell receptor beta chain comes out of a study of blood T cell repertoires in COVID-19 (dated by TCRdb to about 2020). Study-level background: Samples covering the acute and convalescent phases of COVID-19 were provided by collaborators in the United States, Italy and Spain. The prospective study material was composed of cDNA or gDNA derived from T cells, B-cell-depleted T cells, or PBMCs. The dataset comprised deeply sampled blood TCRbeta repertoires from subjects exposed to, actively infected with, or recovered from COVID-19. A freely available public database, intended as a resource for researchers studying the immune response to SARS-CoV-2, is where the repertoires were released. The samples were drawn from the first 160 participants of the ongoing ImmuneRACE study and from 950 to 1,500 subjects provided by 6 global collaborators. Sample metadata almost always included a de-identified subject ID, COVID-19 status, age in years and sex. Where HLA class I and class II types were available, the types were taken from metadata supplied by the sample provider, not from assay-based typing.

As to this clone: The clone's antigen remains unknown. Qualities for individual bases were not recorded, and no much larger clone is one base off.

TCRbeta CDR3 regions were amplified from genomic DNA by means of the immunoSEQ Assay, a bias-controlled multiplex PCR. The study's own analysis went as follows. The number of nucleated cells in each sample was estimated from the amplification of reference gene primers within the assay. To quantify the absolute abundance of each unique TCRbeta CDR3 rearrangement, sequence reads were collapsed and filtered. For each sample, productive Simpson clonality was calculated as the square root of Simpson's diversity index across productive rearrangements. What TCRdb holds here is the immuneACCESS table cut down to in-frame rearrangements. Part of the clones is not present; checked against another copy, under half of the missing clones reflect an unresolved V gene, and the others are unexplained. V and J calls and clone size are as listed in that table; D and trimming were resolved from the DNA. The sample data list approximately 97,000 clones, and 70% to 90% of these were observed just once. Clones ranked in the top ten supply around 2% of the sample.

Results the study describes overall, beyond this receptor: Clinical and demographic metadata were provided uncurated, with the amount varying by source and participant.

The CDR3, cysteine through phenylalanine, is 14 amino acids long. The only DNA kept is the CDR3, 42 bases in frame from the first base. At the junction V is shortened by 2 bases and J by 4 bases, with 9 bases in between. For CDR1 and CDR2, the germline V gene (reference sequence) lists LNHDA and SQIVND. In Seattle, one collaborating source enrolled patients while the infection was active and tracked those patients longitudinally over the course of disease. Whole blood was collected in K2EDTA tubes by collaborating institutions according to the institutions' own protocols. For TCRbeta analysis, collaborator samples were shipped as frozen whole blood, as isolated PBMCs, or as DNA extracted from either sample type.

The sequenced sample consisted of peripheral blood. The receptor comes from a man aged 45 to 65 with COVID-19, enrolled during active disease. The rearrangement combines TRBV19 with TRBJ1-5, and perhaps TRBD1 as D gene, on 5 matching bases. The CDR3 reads CASSIRGPNQPQHF. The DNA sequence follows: TGTGCCAGTAGTATAAGGGGTCCAAATCAGCCCCAGCATTTT.